These 18 T cell receptor beta chains originate from one sample sequenced in a study of cytomegalovirus exposure and HLA in healthy donors. Primers for the PCR totalled 60 Vbeta and 13 Jbeta. Sequencing was performed with immunoSEQ multiplex PCR; in TCRdb, only in-frame clones are kept and a portion is missing. The sample shows roughly 100,000 clones, around 82% of them seen only once. Input material: PBMCs. The receptor set was obtained from a woman under 30 in good health and CMV-seropositive.

The CDR3: CASSGEGNQPQHF. The CDR3 coding sequence is TGTGCCAGCTCTGGTGAGGGCAATCAGCCCCAGCATTTT. The chain carries TRBV6-6 and TRBJ1-5; no firm D call. This CDR3 comprises 13 residues. Germline assignment: CDR1 MNHNY and CDR2 SVGAGI (reference sequence). Trimming removed 8 bases from V and 2 bases from J, with 10 bases in between.

The chain links TRBV27 to TRBJ1-5; D not certain. The CDR3 totals 14 residues. CDR1 MNHEY and CDR2 SMNVEV come from the germline V gene (reference sequence). Deletions cut 2 bases from V and 3 bases from J, with 8 bases between. CDR3 region: CASSLGGVNQPQHF. Here the CDR3 DNA reads TGTGCCAGCAGTTTAGGAGGCGTCAATCAGCCCCAGCATTTT.

The rearrangement links TRBV7-9 to TRBJ1-1; possibly TRBD1 for D (6 bases). The CDR3 is 15 amino acids. Germline V lookup: CDR1 SEHNR, CDR2 FQNEAQ (reference sequence). V was shortened by 8 bases and J by 1 base, with 17 bases between the two germline ends. Here the CDR3 reads CASRGRGAGNTEAFF. CDR3 nucleotide sequence: TGTGCCAGCCGGGGGAGGGGGGCCGGGAACACTGAAGCTTTCTTT.

This CDR3 reads CASSLVAGGRPRETQYF. The DNA for the CDR3 is TGTGCCAGCAGCTTGGTTGCGGGAGGTCGCCCCAGGGAGACCCAGTACTTC. This sequence joins TRBV5-8 and TRBJ2-5; the match to TRBD2 covers 8 bases. CDR3 length: 17 residues. Germline V gene lookup returns CDR1 SGHTS and CDR2 YDEGEE. Trimming took 0 bases from V and 5 from J; bases not matched to a gene: 12.

This clone was counted a few times. V and J are TRBV9 and TRBJ1-2; a possible D gene is TRBD1 (5 bases). V dropped 4 bases and J dropped 2 bases, with 12 bases sitting between them. The CDR3 is made up of 14 amino acids. Germline V CDR1 and CDR2: SGDLS, YYNGEE. For the CDR3, the DNA is TGTGCCAGCAGCCCTACGACAGACAACTATGGCTACACCTTC. It encodes CASSPTTDNYGYTF.

This clone was seen a handful of times. This CDR3 reads CASSAGGRDYGYTF. The CDR3 DNA is TGTGCCAGCAGCGCCGGGGGACGGGACTATGGCTACACCTTC. This chain connects TRBV5-4 to TRBJ1-2, with D perhaps TRBD1 (5 bases). In germline, CDR1 is SGHNT, CDR2 YYREEE (reference sequence). CDR3 length: 14 amino acids. V was clipped by 4 bases and J by 3 bases, with 13 bases between them.

The chain couples TRBV19 to TRBJ1-1; D remains unclear. The CDR3 runs 14 residues. V lost 5 bases to trimming and J lost 1 base, with 11 bases between them. Germline V CDR1 and CDR2: LNHDA, SQIVND (reference sequence). DNA for the CDR3: TGTGCCAGTAGTGCAGAAACCACGAACACTGAAGCTTTCTTT. This codes for CASSAETTNTEAFF.

The rearrangement links TRBV5-1 to TRBJ2-1; unclear D gene. The V gene's germline CDR1 is SGHRS and CDR2 YFSETQ. The CDR3 sequence is 15 residues long. Trimming stripped 0 bases from V and 2 bases from J, with 9 bases between. CDR3 protein: CASSLAYGAYNEQFF. DNA of the CDR3: TGCGCCAGCAGCTTGGCGTACGGTGCCTACAATGAGCAGTTCTTC.

This clone turned up a few times. The J gene is TRBJ2-1, the V gene TRBV6-5; D remains unclear. CDR1 and CDR2 from the germline V gene are MNHEY and SVGAGI. Trimming removed 4 bases at V and 11 bases at J, with 9 bases between. The CDR3 length is 11 residues. CDR3 coding DNA: TGTGCCAGCAGTTTAGGAGATAAGCAGTTCTTC. It codes for CASSLGDKQFF.

This clone has only a few counts. The chain employs TRBV7-3 and TRBJ2-3; TRBD1 is a possible D gene (7 bases). V lost 2 bases and J lost 11, with 11 bases in between. The CDR3 is 12 amino acids. CDR1 and CDR2 from the germline V gene are SGHTA and FQGTGA. CDR3 protein: CASSLGQGGQYF. The CDR3 DNA follows: TGTGCCAGCAGCTTAGGGCAGGGGGGGCAGTATTTT.

The chain is built from TRBV2 and TRBJ2-7; the match to TRBD1 covers 11 bases. V shed 6 bases and J 6 bases; nucleotides not matched to a gene: 7. Germline V gene lookup returns CDR1 SNHLY and CDR2 FYNNEI. The CDR3 is 14 amino acids. In DNA, the CDR3 is TGTGCCAGCAGGGGGACAGGGGGTCTGAGCGAGCAGTACTTC. Translation: CASRGTGGLSEQYF.

The CDR3 spells CASSLAEGQGYNSPLHF. Written as DNA, the CDR3 is TGTGCCAGCAGCTTAGCGGAAGGACAGGGATATAATTCACCCCTCCACTTT. The chain couples TRBV13 to TRBJ1-6; 8 bases line up with TRBD1. Per germline, CDR1 PRHDT and CDR2 FYEKMQ (reference sequence). Unmatched junction bases numbered 6, after V lost 1 base and J lost 4 bases. The CDR3 runs 17 residues.

This sequence joins TRBV6-1 and TRBJ2-7; 9 nucleotides align to TRBD2. CDR3 length: 15 residues. Germline lookup yields CDR1 MNHNS and CDR2 SASEGT. Trimming took 2 bases from V and 1 from J; bases not matched to a gene: 3. CDR3 DNA: TGTGCCAGCAGTGAATACGCGGGGGGGTCCTACGAGCAGTACTTC. This translates into CASSEYAGGSYEQYF.

The V and J genes are TRBV29-1 and TRBJ2-5; the D gene is possibly TRBD2 (5 bases). Per the germline V gene, CDR1 is SQVTM and CDR2 is ANQGSEA. CDR3 size: 13 residues. The V gene lost 3 bases and the J gene lost 5 bases, with 13 bases spanning the gap. The CDR3: CSVERGSMETQYF. CDR3 in DNA: TGCAGCGTTGAGAGAGGGTCGATGGAGACCCAGTACTTC.

This sequence joins TRBV5-1 and TRBJ1-1; TRBD1 aligns across 9 bases. From germline, CDR1 is SGHRS and CDR2 YFSETQ. This CDR3 has 14 residues. Trimming took 4 bases from V and 4 from J; bases not matched to a gene: 5. CDR3 in amino acids: CASSTTGGVTEAFF. The CDR3 DNA follows: TGCGCCAGCAGCACAACAGGGGGCGTCACTGAAGCTTTCTTT.

The chain has TRBV2 and TRBJ1-5; 7 nucleotides line up with TRBD1. Germline loops: CDR1 SNHLY, CDR2 FYNNEI. V gave up 6 bases and J gave up 0 bases; unmatched junction bases: 5. This CDR3 is 15 amino acids long. The CDR3: CASRGTENSNQPQHF. The CDR3 DNA reads as TGTGCCAGCAGAGGGACAGAAAATAGCAATCAGCCCCAGCATTTT. The variable domain in full, with the rest retrieved from reference TRBV2 and TRBJ1-5, is EPEVTQTPSHQVTQMGQEVILRCVPISNHLYFYWYRQILGQKVEFLVSFYNNEISEKSEIFDDQFSVERPDGSNFTLKIRSTKLEDSAMYFCASRGTENSNQPQHFGDGTRLSIL.

The chain has TRBV7-7 and TRBJ1-4; 7 nucleotides align to TRBD1. J lost 8 bases, V lost 2 bases, and 8 bases had no gene match. Germline CDR1 SSHAT, CDR2 FNYEAQ (reference sequence). The length of the CDR3 is 15 residues. DNA for the CDR3: TGTGCCAGCAGCTTAACACCGGGACAGTTCGAAAAACTGTTTTTT. Encoded protein: CASSLTPGQFEKLFF.

The chain uses TRBV1 and TRBJ2-3; the table assigns TRBD2, which was not confirmed against the DNA. TRBV1 represents a pseudogene. The CDR3 spans 19 residues. CDR3 in amino acids: CTSSQTGTSGGGGTDTQYF. The CDR3 DNA follows: TGCACCAGCAGCCAGACCGGGACTAGCGGGGGGGGCGGCACAGATACGCAGTATTTT.